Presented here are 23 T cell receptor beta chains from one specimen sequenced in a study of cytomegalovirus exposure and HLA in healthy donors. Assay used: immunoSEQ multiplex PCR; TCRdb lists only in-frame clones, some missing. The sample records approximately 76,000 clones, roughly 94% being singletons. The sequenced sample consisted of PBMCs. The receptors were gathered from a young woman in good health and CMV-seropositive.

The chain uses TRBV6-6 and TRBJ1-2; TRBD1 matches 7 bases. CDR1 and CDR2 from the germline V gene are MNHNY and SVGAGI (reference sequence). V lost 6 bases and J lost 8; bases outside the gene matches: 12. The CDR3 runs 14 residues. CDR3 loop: CASSRNRQGKGYTF. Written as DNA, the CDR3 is TGTGCCAGCAGCCGGAATCGACAGGGTAAAGGCTACACCTTC.

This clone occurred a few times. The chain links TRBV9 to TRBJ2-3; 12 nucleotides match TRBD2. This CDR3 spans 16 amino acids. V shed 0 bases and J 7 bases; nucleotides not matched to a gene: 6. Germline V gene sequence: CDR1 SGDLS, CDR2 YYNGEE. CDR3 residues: CASSVVSSGGVNTQYF. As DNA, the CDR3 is TGTGCCAGCAGCGTAGTTTCTAGCGGGGGGGTTAATACGCAGTATTTT.

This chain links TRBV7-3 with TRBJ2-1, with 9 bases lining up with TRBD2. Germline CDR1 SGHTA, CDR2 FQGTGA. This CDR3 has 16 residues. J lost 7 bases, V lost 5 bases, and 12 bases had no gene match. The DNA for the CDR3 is TGTGCCAGCAGCCCTGCTGGCGGGAGGGTTGGGAATGAGCAGTTCTTC. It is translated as CASSPAGGRVGNEQFF.

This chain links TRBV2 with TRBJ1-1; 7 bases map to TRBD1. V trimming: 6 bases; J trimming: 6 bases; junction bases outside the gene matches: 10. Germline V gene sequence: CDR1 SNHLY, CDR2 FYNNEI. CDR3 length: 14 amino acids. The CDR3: CASSVQGIRSEAFF. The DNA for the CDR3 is TGTGCCAGCAGCGTACAGGGGATCCGATCTGAAGCTTTCTTT.

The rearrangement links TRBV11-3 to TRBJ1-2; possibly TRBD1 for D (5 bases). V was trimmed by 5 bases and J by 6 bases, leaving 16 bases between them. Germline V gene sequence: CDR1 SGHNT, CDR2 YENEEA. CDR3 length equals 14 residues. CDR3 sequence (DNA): TGTGCCAGCAGCCCACGCGGGACTCAGGATGGCTACACCTTC. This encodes CASSPRGTQDGYTF.

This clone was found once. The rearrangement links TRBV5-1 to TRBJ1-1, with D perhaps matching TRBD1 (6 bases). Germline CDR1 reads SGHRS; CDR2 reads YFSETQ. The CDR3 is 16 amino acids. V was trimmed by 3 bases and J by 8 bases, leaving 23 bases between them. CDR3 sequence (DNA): TGCGCCAGCAGCTGGACAGAAAGCCAAGGGGCGGAAGAAGCTTTCTTT. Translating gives CASSWTESQGAEEAFF.

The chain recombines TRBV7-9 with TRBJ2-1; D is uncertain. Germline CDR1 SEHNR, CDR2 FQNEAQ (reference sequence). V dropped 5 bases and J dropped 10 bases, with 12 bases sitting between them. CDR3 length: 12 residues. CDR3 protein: CASSLLSKEQFF. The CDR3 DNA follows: TGTGCCAGCAGCCTCCTTAGCAAAGAGCAGTTCTTC.

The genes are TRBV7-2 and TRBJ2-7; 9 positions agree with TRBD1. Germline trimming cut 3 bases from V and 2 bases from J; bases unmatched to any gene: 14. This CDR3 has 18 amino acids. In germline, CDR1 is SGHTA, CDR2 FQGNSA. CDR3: CASSFAMGQGMVAYEQYF. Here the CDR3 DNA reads TGTGCCAGCAGCTTTGCTATGGGACAGGGAATGGTAGCCTACGAGCAGTACTTC.

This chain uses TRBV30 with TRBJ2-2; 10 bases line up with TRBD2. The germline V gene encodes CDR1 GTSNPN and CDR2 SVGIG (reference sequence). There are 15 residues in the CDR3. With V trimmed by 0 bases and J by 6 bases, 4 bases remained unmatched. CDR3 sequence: CAWSVASGSPGELFF. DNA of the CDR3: TGTGCCTGGAGTGTAGCTAGCGGGAGTCCCGGGGAGCTGTTTTTT.

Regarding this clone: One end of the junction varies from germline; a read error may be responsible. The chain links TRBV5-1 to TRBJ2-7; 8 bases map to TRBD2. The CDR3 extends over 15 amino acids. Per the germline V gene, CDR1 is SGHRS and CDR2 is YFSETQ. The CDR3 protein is CASSLAASGSSEQYF. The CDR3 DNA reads TGCGCCAGCAGCTTGGCCGCTAGCGGGTCCTCCGAGCAGTACTTC. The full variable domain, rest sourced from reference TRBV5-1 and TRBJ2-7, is KAGVTQTPRYLIKTRGQQVTLSCSPISGHRSVSWYQQTPGQGLQFLFEYFSETQRNKGNFPGRFSGRQFSNSRSEMNVSTLELGDSALYLCASSLAASGSSEQYFGPGTRLTVT.

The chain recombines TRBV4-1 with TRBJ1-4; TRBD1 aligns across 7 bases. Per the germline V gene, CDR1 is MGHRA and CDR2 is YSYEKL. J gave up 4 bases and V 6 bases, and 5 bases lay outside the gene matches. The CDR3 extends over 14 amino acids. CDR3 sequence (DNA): TGCGCCAGCAGTCCTAGGACAGGTAATGAAAAACTGTTTTTT. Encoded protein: CASSPRTGNEKLFF.

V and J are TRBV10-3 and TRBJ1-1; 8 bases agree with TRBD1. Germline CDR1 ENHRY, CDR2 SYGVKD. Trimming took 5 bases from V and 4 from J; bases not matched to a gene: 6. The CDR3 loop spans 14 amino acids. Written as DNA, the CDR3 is TGTGCCATCAGTCCCAGGGGGCTGGGCACTGAAGCTTTCTTT. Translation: CAISPRGLGTEAFF.

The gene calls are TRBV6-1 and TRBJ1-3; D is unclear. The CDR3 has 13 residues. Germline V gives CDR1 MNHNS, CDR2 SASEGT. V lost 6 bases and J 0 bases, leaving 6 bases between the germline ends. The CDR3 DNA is TGTGCCAGCAGCCTTTACTCTGGAAACACCATATATTTT. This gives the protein CASSLYSGNTIYF.

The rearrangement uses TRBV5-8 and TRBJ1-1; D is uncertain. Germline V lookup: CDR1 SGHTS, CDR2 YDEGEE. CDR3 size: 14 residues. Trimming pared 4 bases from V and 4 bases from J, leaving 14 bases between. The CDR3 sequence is CASSRDYGGTEAFF. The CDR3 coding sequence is TGTGCCAGCAGCCGAGATTATGGAGGCACTGAAGCTTTCTTT.

DNA for the CDR3: TGTGCCAGCAGCTTGCTGACAGGGACGAACACTGAAGCTTTCTTT. Its protein is CASSLLTGTNTEAFF. V is TRBV11-2 and J is TRBJ1-1, with 7 bases fitting TRBD1. This CDR3 is built from 15 residues. The ends lost 3 bases at V and 1 base at J; junction bases unmatched: 5. The germline gives CDR1 SGHAT, CDR2 FQNNGV.

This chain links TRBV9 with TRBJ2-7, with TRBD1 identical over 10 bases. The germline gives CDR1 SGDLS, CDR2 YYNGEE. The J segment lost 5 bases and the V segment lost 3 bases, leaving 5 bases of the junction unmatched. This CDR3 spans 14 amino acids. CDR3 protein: CASSAGGTGDEQYF. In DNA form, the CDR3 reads TGTGCCAGCAGCGCAGGCGGGACAGGGGACGAGCAGTACTTC.

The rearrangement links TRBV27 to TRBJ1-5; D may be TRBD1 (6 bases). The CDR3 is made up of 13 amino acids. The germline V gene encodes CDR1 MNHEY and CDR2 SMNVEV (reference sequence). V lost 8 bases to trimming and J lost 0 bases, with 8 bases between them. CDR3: CASAGDSNQPQHF. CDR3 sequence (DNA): TGTGCCAGCGCAGGGGATAGCAATCAGCCCCAGCATTTT.

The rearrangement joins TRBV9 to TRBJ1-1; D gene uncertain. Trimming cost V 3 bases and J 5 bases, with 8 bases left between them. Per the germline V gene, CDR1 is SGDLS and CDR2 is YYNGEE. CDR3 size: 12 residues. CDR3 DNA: TGTGCCAGCAGCGGGGTACTAACTGAAGCTTTCTTT. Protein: CASSGVLTEAFF. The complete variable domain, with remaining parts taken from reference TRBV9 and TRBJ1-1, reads DSGVTQTPKHLITATGQRVTLRCSPRSGDLSVYWYQQSLDQGLQFLIQYYNGEERAKGNILERFSAQQFPDLHSELNLSSLELGDSALYFCASSGVLTEAFFGQGTRLTVV.

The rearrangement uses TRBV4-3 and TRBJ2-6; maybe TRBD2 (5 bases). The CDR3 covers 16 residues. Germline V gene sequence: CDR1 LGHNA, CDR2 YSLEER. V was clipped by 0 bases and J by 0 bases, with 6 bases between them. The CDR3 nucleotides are TGCGCCAGCAGCCAAGACGGGAACTCTGGGGCCAACGTCCTGACTTTC. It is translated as CASSQDGNSGANVLTF.

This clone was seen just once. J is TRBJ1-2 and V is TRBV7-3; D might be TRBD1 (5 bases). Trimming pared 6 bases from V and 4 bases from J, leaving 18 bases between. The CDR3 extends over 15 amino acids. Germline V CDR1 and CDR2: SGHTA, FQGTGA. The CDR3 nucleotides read TGTGCCAGCAGGGAAAACACAGGAGAACTCTATGGCTACACCTTC. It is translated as CASRENTGELYGYTF.

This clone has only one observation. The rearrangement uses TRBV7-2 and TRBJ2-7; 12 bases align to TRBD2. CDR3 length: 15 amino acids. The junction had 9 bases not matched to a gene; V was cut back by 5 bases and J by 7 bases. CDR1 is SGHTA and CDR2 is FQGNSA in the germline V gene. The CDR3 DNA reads TGTGCCAGCAGCAGAACTAGCGGGGGGTTTGAAGAGCAGTACTTC. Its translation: CASSRTSGGFEEQYF.

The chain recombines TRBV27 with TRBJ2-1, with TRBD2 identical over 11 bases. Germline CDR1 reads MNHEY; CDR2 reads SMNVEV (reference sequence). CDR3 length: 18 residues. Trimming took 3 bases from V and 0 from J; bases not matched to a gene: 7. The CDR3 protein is CASSLTSGDLSSYNEQFF. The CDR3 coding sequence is TGTGCCAGCAGTTTGACTAGCGGGGATCTTAGCTCCTACAATGAGCAGTTCTTC.

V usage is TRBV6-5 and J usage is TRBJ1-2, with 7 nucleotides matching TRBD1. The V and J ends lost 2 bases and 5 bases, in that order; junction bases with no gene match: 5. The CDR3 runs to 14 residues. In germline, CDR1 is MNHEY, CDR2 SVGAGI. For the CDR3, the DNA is TGTGCCAGCAGTTACAGACAGGGCGGATATGGCTACACCTTC. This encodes CASSYRQGGYGYTF.